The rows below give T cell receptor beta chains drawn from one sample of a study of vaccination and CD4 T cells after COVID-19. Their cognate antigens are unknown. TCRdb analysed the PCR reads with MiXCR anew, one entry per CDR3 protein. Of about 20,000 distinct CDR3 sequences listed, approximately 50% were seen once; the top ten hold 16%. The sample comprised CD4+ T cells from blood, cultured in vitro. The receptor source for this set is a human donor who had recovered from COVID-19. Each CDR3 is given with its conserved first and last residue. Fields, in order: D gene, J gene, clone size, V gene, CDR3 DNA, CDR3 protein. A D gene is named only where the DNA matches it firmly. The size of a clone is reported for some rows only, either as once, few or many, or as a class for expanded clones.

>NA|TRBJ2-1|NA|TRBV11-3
TGTGCCAGCAGCCGGGGAACTGGGGCGTACAATGAGCAGTTCTTC
CASSRGTGAYNEQFF
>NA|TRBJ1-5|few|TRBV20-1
TGCGGAACCGGACAGTGGAGTCAGCCCCAGCATTTT
CGTGQWSQPQHF
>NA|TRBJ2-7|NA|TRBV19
TGTGCCAGTAGTACTAGACAGCCCTATTACCCCTACGAGCAGTACTTC
CASSTRQPYYPYEQYF
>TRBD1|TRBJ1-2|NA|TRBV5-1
TGCGCCAGCAGCTCTCGGACAGGGAACTATGGCTACACCTTC
CASSSRTGNYGYTF
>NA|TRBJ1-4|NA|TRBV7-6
TGTGCCAGCAGCCGTAGAGGTCCAGGGAGTGAAAAACTGTTTTTT
CASSRRGPGSEKLFF
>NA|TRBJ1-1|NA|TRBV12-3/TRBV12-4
TGTGCCAGCAGTTTCATTGGGCAGGAAGCTTTCTTT
CASSFIGQEAFF
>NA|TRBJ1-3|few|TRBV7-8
TGTGCCAGCAGCCCGGATCGTTCTGGAAACACCATATATTTT
CASSPDRSGNTIYF
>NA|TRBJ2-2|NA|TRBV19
TGTGCCAGTAGTCCGACACGGTTCGCGAACACCGGGGAGCTGTTTTTT
CASSPTRFANTGELFF
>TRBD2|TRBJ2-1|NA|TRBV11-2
TGTGCCAGCAGCTTTTACCCGGCTAGCGGGAGGGGGGGAGAGCAGTTCTTC
CASSFYPASGRGGEQFF
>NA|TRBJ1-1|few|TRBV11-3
TGTGCCAGCAGCTCGAAGGCAGGGAGAGACACTGAAGCTTTCTTT
CASSSKAGRDTEAFF
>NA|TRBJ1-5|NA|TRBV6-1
TGTGCCAGCAGGCCGGGGACTAGCAATCAGCCCCAGCATTTT
CASRPGTSNQPQHF
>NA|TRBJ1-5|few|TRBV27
TGTGCCAGCAGTGTGGGGTATGGGCAGCCCCAGCATTTT
CASSVGYGQPQHF
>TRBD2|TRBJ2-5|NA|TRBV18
TGTGCCAGCTCACCACTGGGCCCGGGGGGCCAAGAGACCCAGTACTTC
CASSPLGPGGQETQYF
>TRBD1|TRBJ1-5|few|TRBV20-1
TGCAGTGCTTACCAGGACAGGTATAGCAATCAGCCCCAGCATTTT
CSAYQDRYSNQPQHF
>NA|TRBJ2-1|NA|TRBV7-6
TGTGCCAGCAGCTTAGAGGCAACCGCCAATGAGCAGTTCTTC
CASSLEATANEQFF
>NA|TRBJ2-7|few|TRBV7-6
TGTGCCAGCAGCTTCTCTGCCAAGACGAACTACGAGCAGTACTTC
CASSFSAKTNYEQYF
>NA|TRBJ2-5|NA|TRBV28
TGTGCCAGCAGTTCCCAATCCGGCAGGGAGACCCAGTACTTC
CASSSQSGRETQYF
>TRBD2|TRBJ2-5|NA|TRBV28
TGTGCCAGCAGGGGACTAGCGGGAGGACAAGAGACCCAGTACTTC
CASRGLAGGQETQYF
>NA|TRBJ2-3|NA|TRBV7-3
TGTGCCAGCAGCCCTAGCGTAACTAGCACAGATACGCAGTATTTT
CASSPSVTSTDTQYF
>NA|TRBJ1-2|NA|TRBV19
TGTGCCAGTAGGGGTGGTTCTCTGCCTGGGACCGCGTTTTACACCTTC
CASRGGSLPGTAFYTF
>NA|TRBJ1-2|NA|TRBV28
TGTGCCAGCAGTTTAGGAGGAGGGGTAGGCTACACCTTC
CASSLGGGVGYTF
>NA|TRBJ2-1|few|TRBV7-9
TGTGCCAGCAGCTTAGTGGATGAGCAGTTCTTC
CASSLVDEQFF
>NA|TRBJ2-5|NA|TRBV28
TGTGCCAGCAGTCCCCTTTGGCGGCAGACATCCGGGGAGACCCAGTACTTC
CASSPLWRQTSGETQYF
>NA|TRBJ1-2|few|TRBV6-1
TGTGCCAGCAGTCAACGGGACACCCAAGAAGGCTACACCTTC
CASSQRDTQEGYTF
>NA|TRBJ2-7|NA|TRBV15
TGTGCCACCAGCAGAGATCTGGGCTCCTACGAGCAGTACTTC
CATSRDLGSYEQYF
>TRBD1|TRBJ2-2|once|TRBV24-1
TGTGCCACCAGTGATCTGGGGCAGGGGGACACCGGGGAGCTGTTTTTT
CATSDLGQGDTGELFF
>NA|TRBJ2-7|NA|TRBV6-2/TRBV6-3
TGTGCCAGCGGCCCTGTGGCGGGAATTCCGGACGAGCAGTACTTC
CASGPVAGIPDEQYF
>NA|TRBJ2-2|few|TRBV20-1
TGCAGTGCTAGAGGCATGGTCGGCGGGGAGCTGTTTTTT
CSARGMVGGELFF
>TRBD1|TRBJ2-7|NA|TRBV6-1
TGTGCCAGCGGGCGACAGGGGTCCTACCCCTACGAGCAGTACTTC
CASGRQGSYPYEQYF
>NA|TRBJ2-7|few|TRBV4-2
TGTGCCAGCAGCCACGAACGAGGGGGGGCCAACGAGCAGTACTTC
CASSHERGGANEQYF
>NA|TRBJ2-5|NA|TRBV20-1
TGCAGTGCTAAGAATCGGGGGGCGCTTAAAGAGACCCAGTACTTC
CSAKNRGALKETQYF
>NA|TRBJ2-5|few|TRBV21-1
TGTGCCAGCAGCAAATCCCAACTAGCGGGCCTGTACCAAGAGACCCAGTACTTC
CASSKSQLAGLYQETQYF
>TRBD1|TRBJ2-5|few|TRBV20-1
TGCAGTTGTACCGGGACAGGGGGAGAGACCCAGTACTTC
CSCTGTGGETQYF
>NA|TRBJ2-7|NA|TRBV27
TGTGCCAGCAGTTATAGCTCCTACGAGCAGTACTTC
CASSYSSYEQYF
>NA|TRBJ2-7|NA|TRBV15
TGTGCCACCAGCAGCCAGAGGGGGGGAACCTACGAGCAGTACTTC
CATSSQRGGTYEQYF
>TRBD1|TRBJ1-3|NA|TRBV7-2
TGTGCCAGCAGCCGGCTAGGGGGCGCCTCTGGAAACACCATATATTTT
CASSRLGGASGNTIYF
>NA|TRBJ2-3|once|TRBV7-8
TGTGCCAGCAGCCCCCGAGTTGCGGGGACCACAGATACGCAGTATTTT
CASSPRVAGTTDTQYF
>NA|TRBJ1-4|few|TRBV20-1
TGCAGTGCTAGAGGGGGGGACCGGCCAACTAATGAAAAACTGTTTTTT
CSARGGDRPTNEKLFF
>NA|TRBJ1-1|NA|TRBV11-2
TGTGCCAGCAGCTTAGGGACACCCAAAGCTTTCTTT
CASSLGTPKAFF
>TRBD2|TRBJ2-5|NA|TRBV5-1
TGCGCCAGCAGATTAGTCAGCGGGAGTGCAGAGACCCAGTACTTC
CASRLVSGSAETQYF
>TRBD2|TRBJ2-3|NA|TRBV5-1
TGCGCCAGCAGCCGGACTAGCGGGGGAGTAGATACGCAGTATTTT
CASSRTSGGVDTQYF